The clone carrying this T cell receptor beta chain was counted a few times. Antigen unknown. Germline V CDR1 and CDR2: WNHNN, SYGVQD (reference sequence). The V segment lost 0 bases and the J segment 10 bases; nucleotides outside the gene matches: 14. This CDR3 is 16 amino acids long. Researchers amplified the TCR beta CDR3 regions from RNA transcripts. HTBI primers were employed in a first-round RT-PCR of the TCR CDR3. In TCRdb, the multiplex PCR reads were re-called with MiXCR into one record per CDR3 protein. The sample yields 500,000 to 800,000 distinct CDR3 sequences, just under 45% seen once. Lactation, pregnancy, other autoimmune disease or uncontrolled infection led to exclusion of patients. This entry is derived from a study of T cells in Graves' hyperthyroidism and ophthalmopathy. The study's findings and limits: The model predicted ophthalmopathy a median roughly 6.5 months before onset.

The chain joins TRBV10-1 to TRBJ2-7; 8 nucleotides line up with TRBD1. This TCR came from an adult man with Graves' disease, either hyperthyroidism or ophthalmopathy (not recorded which). The sample comprised peripheral blood or thyroid tissue (not recorded which). CDR3 sequence reads: CASSESGQVLRTKQYF. The CDR3 bases are TGCGCCAGCAGTGAGTCGGGACAGGTTCTTCGGACAAAACAGTACTTC.